The 4 T cell receptor beta chains given below trace back to one sample, sequenced in a study of response to subunit inactivated influenza vaccine. In TCRdb, the RT-PCR reads were re-called with MiXCR into one record per CDR3 protein. Altogether about 700,000 distinct CDR3 sequences are present, about 14% being singletons, with the ten largest covering 5.5% to 8%. The sample consisted of PBMCs from blood, taken less than 15 days before vaccination. The receptors originated from a man over 45 who received an inactivated influenza vaccine.

This clonotype came up many times. The chain uses TRBV18 and TRBJ2-5; 7 nucleotides line up with TRBD1. The CDR3 contains 14 residues. CDR1 KGHSH and CDR2 LQKENI come from the germline V gene. Germline trimming cut 8 bases from V and 0 bases from J; bases unmatched to any gene: 6. Here the CDR3 DNA reads TGTGCCAGCAGCCCGGGACAGCACCAAGAGACCCAGTACTTC. Translated, it gives CASSPGQHQETQYF.

This clonotype was seen a handful of times. The chain combines TRBV27 with TRBJ1-5; D remains ambiguous. The CDR3 is 13 amino acids. Looked up from germline, CDR1 is MNHEY and CDR2 is SMNVEV (reference sequence). V was clipped by 4 bases and J by 7 bases, with 11 bases between them. The CDR3: CASSWRPLQPQHF. CDR3 nucleotide sequence: TGTGCCAGCAGTTGGCGCCCCCTACAGCCCCAGCATTTT.

CDR3 coding DNA: TGCGCCAGCAGCCAACGGGAGGGAACCTACAATGAGCAGTTCTTC. Its protein is CASSQREGTYNEQFF. This chain joins TRBV4-1 and TRBJ2-1; 8 positions match TRBD2. Germline V gives CDR1 MGHRA, CDR2 YSYEKL. The CDR3 runs 15 residues. V dropped 2 bases and J dropped 2; count of bases not matched to a gene: 2.

The chain is built from TRBV2 and TRBJ1-6; 9 bases line up with TRBD1. This CDR3 is 16 amino acids long. The germline V gene has CDR1 SNHLY and CDR2 FYNNEI. V shed 7 bases and J 9 bases; nucleotides not matched to a gene: 13. CDR3 nucleotides: TGTGCCAGCATAGGGACAGGGACCCTTGTTGGTTCACCCCTCCACTTT. Amino acids: CASIGTGTLVGSPLHF. Complete variable domain (other parts from reference TRBV2 and TRBJ1-6): EPEVTQTPSHQVTQMGQEVILRCVPISNHLYFYWYRQILGQKVEFLVSFYNNEISEKSEIFDDQFSVERPDGSNFTLKIRSTKLEDSAMYFCASIGTGTLVGSPLHFGNGTRLTVT.